Presented here are 32 T cell receptor beta chains from one specimen sequenced in a study of shared clonotypes between healthy human individuals (dated by TCRdb to 2019 to 2021). The method was the immunoSEQ multiplex PCR assay. Here the immuneACCESS table is served through TCRdb, limited to in-frame sequences with V and J called. Missing clones are a known gap in these copies; in checked studies unresolved V genes cover under half, and the rest lacks a known reason. In all, the sample holds over a million clones, and roughly 74% of those were seen once. Of the sample, roughly 0.61% falls within the top ten clones. Input material: memory CD4+ T cells from PBMCs. What the cell subset or site label conveys for this sample: CD45RA-negative fraction. Source of these receptors: a young man in good health. Some clones in this sample may be carry-over from other donors' samples.

Notes on this clone: This could be a read error, since a much larger clone is one nucleotide away. This chain links TRBV4-2 with TRBJ2-1, with unresolved D. This CDR3 is built from 15 residues. Germline CDR1 LGHNA, CDR2 YNFKEQ. Deletions cut 3 bases from V and 3 bases from J, with 12 bases between. In nucleotides, the CDR3 is TGTGCCAGCAGCCATCCCCTGAGGCTCTACAATGAGCAGTTCTTC. Its protein is CASSHPLRLYNEQFF.

The chain carries TRBV9 and TRBJ1-3; D gene unclear. The CDR3 has 13 amino acids. CDR1 is SGDLS, CDR2 YYNGEE, per germline. Trimming left V 3 bases short and J 7 bases short, with 11 bases between. The CDR3 bases are TGTGCCAGCAGCGAGTGGCCGGGGAACACCATATATTTT. Translating it yields CASSEWPGNTIYF.

Concerning this clone itself: One junction end does not reproduce the germline sequence, and a read error may be involved. The J gene is TRBJ2-5, the V gene TRBV5-1; D assignment may be TRBD1 or TRBD2 (5 bases each). Looked up from germline, CDR1 is SGHRS and CDR2 is YFSETQ. The CDR3 loop spans 17 amino acids. CDR3 amino acids: CAGSTAAGTAVVETQYF. DNA for the CDR3: TGCGCCGGCAGCACGGCCGCCGGGACCGCTGTGGTGGAGACCCAGTACTTC.

The J gene is TRBJ2-7, the V gene TRBV2, with D possibly being TRBD1 (6 bases). This CDR3 is 12 amino acids long. V lost 7 bases to trimming and J lost 2 bases, with 9 bases between them. Germline lookup yields CDR1 SNHLY and CDR2 FYNNEI. The CDR3 sequence is CASIEGAYEQYF. The CDR3 DNA reads as TGTGCCAGCATCGAGGGGGCCTACGAGCAGTACTTC.

The chain carries TRBV7-2 and TRBJ2-7, with TRBD1 matching over 8 bases. In germline, CDR1 is SGHTA, CDR2 FQGNSA. The CDR3 spans 14 residues. V was pared by 6 bases and J by 0 bases, with 4 bases of the junction left unmatched. The CDR3 sequence is CASSSTGGSYEQYF. The CDR3 nucleotides are TGTGCCAGCAGTTCAACAGGGGGCTCCTACGAGCAGTACTTC.

V is TRBV27 and J is TRBJ1-1; D is undetermined. Trimming took 5 bases from V and 5 from J, leaving 18 bases between them. The CDR3 extends over 15 amino acids. Germline lookup yields CDR1 MNHEY and CDR2 SMNVEV (reference sequence). The CDR3 region has the DNA TGTGCCAGCAGTATACGGGGTCAGGCCGGTACTGAAGCTTTCTTT. It encodes CASSIRGQAGTEAFF.

This clone was found once. This chain uses TRBV15 with TRBJ2-3; tentatively, D is TRBD1 (6 bases). The ends were cut back, 5 bases at V and 2 bases at J, with 26 bases in the middle. The CDR3 covers 19 residues. Germline V lookup: CDR1 LNHNV, CDR2 YYDKDF (reference sequence). The CDR3 DNA reads TGTGCCACCAGCGGCGCAGGGGCCCGCTTACCTCTGACCACAGATACGCAGTATTTT. It codes for CATSGAGARLPLTTDTQYF.

V gene TRBV10-3 combines with J gene TRBJ1-2; TRBD1 agrees at 9 bases. CDR1 ENHRY and CDR2 SYGVKD come from the germline V gene. CDR3 size: 15 residues. Losses at the gene ends were 6 bases for V and 4 bases for J; bases not matched to a gene: 9. The CDR3 DNA follows: TGTGCCATCAGCGGGGGACAGGGAAGATCCTATGGCTACACCTTC. This gives the protein CAISGGQGRSYGYTF.

The chain's CDR3 is CASSPPTNEQYF. The DNA of the CDR3 is TGCGCCAGCAGCCCCCCGACTAACGAGCAGTACTTC. V is TRBV5-1 and J is TRBJ2-7; D is possibly TRBD2 (5 bases). The V end was cut by 4 bases, the J end by 5 bases, with 10 bases between. CDR3 length: 12 amino acids. CDR1 is SGHRS and CDR2 is YFSETQ in the germline V gene.

This clone came up once. A read error may produce the germline difference seen at one junction end. The rearrangement uses TRBV6-4 and TRBJ1-2; TRBD1 aligns across 8 bases. CDR3 length: 15 residues. Germline assignment: CDR1 MRHNA and CDR2 SNTAGT. Here the CDR3 DNA reads TGTGCCAGCAGTTACTCGGCAGGGGGCAGCTATGGCTACACCTTC. As protein: CASSYSAGGSYGYTF.

This clone has a count of ten or more. The chain combines TRBV15 with TRBJ2-7, with 10 bases aligning to TRBD1. The CDR3 length is 14 residues. The J segment lost 4 bases and the V segment lost 3 bases, leaving 3 bases of the junction unmatched. CDR1 LNHNV and CDR2 YYDKDF come from the germline V gene (reference sequence). For the CDR3, the DNA is TGTGCCACCAGCAGTCCGGGACAGGGGTACGAGCAGTACTTC. Protein product: CATSSPGQGYEQYF.

This chain connects TRBV2 to TRBJ1-5; D unclear. Germline-derived CDR1 and CDR2 are SNHLY and FYNNEI. CDR3 size: 13 residues. Trimming cost V 7 bases and J 3 bases, with 10 bases left between them. The CDR3 coding sequence is TGTGCCAGCACCCGGGATATCAATCAGCCCCAGCATTTT. Translation gives CASTRDINQPQHF.

This chain links TRBV7-2 with TRBJ2-5, with TRBD1 as a possible D gene (6 bases). CDR1 and CDR2 (germline): SGHTA, FQGNSA. V lost 5 bases, J lost 5 bases, and 15 bases lay in between. The CDR3 has 14 amino acids. CDR3 residues: CASSMTGWRETQYF. The CDR3 bases are TGTGCCAGCAGCATGACAGGTTGGAGGGAGACCCAGTACTTC.

Concerning this clone: Other nucleotide sequences from this sample produce the same CDR3. DNA of the CDR3: TGTGCCTGGAGTGTACGGAGGAACACTGAAGCTTTCTTT. It specifies CAWSVRRNTEAFF. The V gene is TRBV30, the J gene TRBJ1-1; D is unclear. The CDR3 length is 13 residues. The germline V and J ends were trimmed by 0 bases and 1 base, with 6 bases remaining between them. The germline V gene encodes CDR1 GTSNPN and CDR2 SVGIG (reference sequence). Full variable domain (rest looked up from reference TRBV30 and TRBJ1-1): SQTIHQWPATLVQPVGSPLSLECTVEGTSNPNLYWYRQAAGRGLQLLFYSVGIGQISSEVPQNLSASRPQDRQFILSSKKLLLSDSGFYLCAWSVRRNTEAFFGQGTRLTVV.

The genes are TRBV28 and TRBJ2-3; 7 bases fit TRBD2. Germline-derived CDR1 and CDR2 are MDHEN and SYDVKM. The trim removed 2 bases at V and 4 bases at J, leaving 3 bases unmatched. The CDR3 is 14 residues long. The CDR3 nucleotides read TGTGCCAGCAGTTTAGCGGGAGACTCAGATACGCAGTATTTT. Its translation: CASSLAGDSDTQYF.

The chain joins TRBV5-1 to TRBJ1-2; 10 bases map to TRBD1. Germline lookup yields CDR1 SGHRS and CDR2 YFSETQ. With V trimmed by 2 bases and J by 0 bases, 7 bases remained unmatched. This CDR3 is 17 amino acids long. Written as DNA, the CDR3 is TGCGCCAGCAGCTTCGAGACAGGGGGCGGTTCTAACTATGGCTACACCTTC. Residues: CASSFETGGGSNYGYTF.

The V and J genes are TRBV7-9 and TRBJ2-2; D remains unclear. Germline CDR1 is SEHNR and CDR2 is FQNEAQ (reference sequence). The CDR3 runs 13 residues. Trimming pared 5 bases from V and 4 bases from J, leaving 8 bases between. CDR3 nucleotides: TGTGCCAGCAGCAAAGACGGCACCGGGGAGCTGTTTTTT. It specifies CASSKDGTGELFF.

A few counts support this clone. The chain joins TRBV4-3 to TRBJ1-3; D is ambiguous. V was cut by 0 bases and J by 0 bases, with 12 bases left in between. Germline V gives CDR1 LGHNA, CDR2 YSLEER. The CDR3 has 17 amino acids. The CDR3 region is CASSQDWQPDSGNTIYF. Here the CDR3 DNA reads TGCGCCAGCAGCCAAGATTGGCAGCCCGACTCTGGAAACACCATATATTTT.

Comments on this clone: Other DNA sequences within the sample encode an identical CDR3. The chain combines TRBV28 with TRBJ2-7; no reliable D call. Germline loops: CDR1 MDHEN, CDR2 SYDVKM. The V gene lost 3 bases and the J gene lost 4 bases, with 4 bases spanning the gap. The CDR3 totals 11 residues. DNA of the CDR3: TGTGCCAGCAGTTTCCAGTACGAGCAGTACTTC. Translated: CASSFQYEQYF.

The chain couples TRBV28 to TRBJ2-5, with a possible D match to TRBD1 (5 bases). The V end was cut by 6 bases, the J end by 5 bases, with 16 bases between. This CDR3 is 14 amino acids long. Germline-derived CDR1 and CDR2 are MDHEN and SYDVKM. The chain's CDR3 is CASRRGQLGETQYF. The CDR3 nucleotides are TGTGCCAGCAGACGAGGACAACTTGGGGAGACCCAGTACTTC.

This clone was found a few times. The chain is built from TRBV7-8 and TRBJ1-1, with 7 bases lining up with TRBD1. From germline, CDR1 is SGHVS and CDR2 FQNEAQ. Unmatched junction bases numbered 6, after V lost 1 base and J lost 10 bases. The CDR3 totals 13 residues. CDR3 nucleotide sequence: TGTGCCAGCAGCTTAGAGAGACAGGGAGGAGCTTTCTTT. Protein sequence: CASSLERQGGAFF. The full variable domain, completed using reference TRBV7-8 and TRBJ1-1, is GAGVSQSPRYKVAKRGQDVALRCDPISGHVSLFWYQQALGQGPEFLTYFQNEAQLDKSGLPSDRFFAERPEGSVSTLKIQRTQQEDSAVYLCASSLERQGGAFFGQGTRLTVV.

This rearrangement joins TRBV12-2 to TRBJ1-6; TRBD1, the D gene given by the table, was not confirmed from the DNA. TRBV12-2 is annotated as a pseudogene. There are 16 residues in the CDR3. CDR3 coding DNA: TGTGCAGGTCGCTTATCCCGAGACAGGGATAGTTCACCCCTCCACTTT. Encoded protein: CAGRLSRDRDSSPLHF.

This clone was observed a few times. The chain recombines TRBV18 with TRBJ1-5, with D unclear. The V gene's germline CDR1 is KGHSH and CDR2 LQKENI. The CDR3 has 12 residues. The ends were cut back, 3 bases at V and 11 bases at J, with 11 bases in the middle. This CDR3 reads CASSPPDGAQHF. The CDR3 region has the DNA TGTGCCAGCTCACCTCCAGACGGGGCCCAGCATTTT.

The genes are TRBV5-4 and TRBJ1-3; 9 bases match TRBD1. Trimming removed 4 bases from V and 1 base from J; junction bases left unmatched: 6. Per germline, CDR1 SGHNT and CDR2 YYREEE (reference sequence). CDR3 length equals 16 residues. This chain's CDR3 is CASSAPQGASGNTIYF. Here the CDR3 DNA reads TGTGCCAGCAGCGCGCCACAGGGGGCTTCTGGAAACACCATATATTTT.

The rearrangement links TRBV27 to TRBJ2-7; D assignment may be TRBD1 or TRBD2 (5 bases each). In germline, CDR1 is MNHEY, CDR2 SMNVEV (reference sequence). The CDR3 is made up of 14 amino acids. V was cut by 4 bases and J by 4 bases, with 14 bases left in between. CDR3 protein: CASSYRDHQYEQYF. As DNA, the CDR3 is TGTGCCAGCAGTTACCGGGACCACCAATACGAGCAGTACTTC.

This clone was observed a few times. The V call is TRBV5-4, the J call TRBJ2-7; 10 bases align to TRBD1. V was pared by 0 bases and J by 2 bases, with 2 bases of the junction left unmatched. Per germline, CDR1 SGHNT and CDR2 YYREEE (reference sequence). The CDR3 extends over 15 amino acids. The CDR3, as DNA: TGTGCCAGCAGCTTGGGGGACAGGGGAACCTACGAGCAGTACTTC. Residues: CASSLGDRGTYEQYF.

This clone has only a few counts. The chain joins TRBV6-6 to TRBJ2-7; a possible D gene is TRBD2 (7 bases). Germline lookup yields CDR1 MNHNY and CDR2 SVGAGI (reference sequence). Trimming left V 6 bases short and J 5 bases short, with 14 bases between. The CDR3 totals 13 residues. The CDR3 nucleotides read TGTGCCAGCAGCAAGGGGGGGATGAACGAGCAGTACTTC. This gives the protein CASSKGGMNEQYF.

This chain uses TRBV5-1 with TRBJ2-5; D may be TRBD1 (5 bases). V was clipped by 0 bases and J by 4 bases, with 13 bases between them. The CDR3 sequence is 15 residues long. CDR1 is SGHRS and CDR2 is YFSETQ in the germline V gene. Here the CDR3 DNA reads TGCGCCAGCAGCTTGGGGGCCCAGGGCCCAGAGACCCAGTACTTC. Protein product: CASSLGAQGPETQYF.

The chain couples TRBV28 to TRBJ1-2; no reliable D call. CDR1 is MDHEN, CDR2 SYDVKM, per germline. There are 15 residues in the CDR3. The V gene lost 2 bases and the J gene lost 0 bases, with 10 bases spanning the gap. CDR3 residues: CASSLGGGPNYGYTF. In nucleotides, the CDR3 is TGTGCCAGCAGTTTAGGCGGAGGACCTAACTATGGCTACACCTTC.

This chain joins TRBV11-2 and TRBJ2-4, with TRBD1 as a possible D gene (8 bases). This CDR3 contains 15 residues. With 1 base removed from V and 7 bases from J, the gap between germline ends came to 14 bases. CDR1 SGHAT and CDR2 FQNNGV come from the germline V gene. The CDR3 loop is CASSLASGQGNIQYF. The CDR3 DNA reads TGTGCCAGCAGCTTAGCTAGCGGACAGGGTAACATTCAGTACTTC.

This clone was seen a handful of times. The chain carries TRBV7-6 and TRBJ2-1; weak D call: TRBD1 (5 bases). This CDR3 region has 16 residues. Germline V gene data show CDR1 as SGHVS and CDR2 as FNYEAQ. Trimming stripped 5 bases from V and 10 bases from J, with 24 bases between. CDR3 coding DNA: TGTGCCAGCAGCCCATTCTGGGGCAGTCGTGTAGGCGAGCAGTTCTTC. The encoded protein is CASSPFWGSRVGEQFF.

This sequence joins TRBV29-1 and TRBJ1-1; a weak D match, TRBD1 (5 bases). The CDR3 runs to 12 residues. Trimming took 4 bases from V and 6 from J, leaving 12 bases between them. Germline V gene lookup returns CDR1 SQVTM and CDR2 ANQGSEA. The CDR3 DNA is TGCAGCGTTGTGAGGGGATTGGCTGAAGCTTTCTTT. Residues: CSVVRGLAEAFF.